The entry below describes one TCR beta chain. This entry belongs to a study of blood T cells in healthy people across ages. Then a second PCR, running roughly 7 to 11 cycles, was carried out with a sample-barcoded 5' primer and a J-beta primer mix. TCRdb fed the 5' RACE reads into MiXCR, producing one record per CDR3 protein. Here the sample spans 700,000 to 950,000 distinct CDR3 sequences, over 45% being singletons. The CDR3 has 14 residues. The junction had 9 bases not matched to a gene; V was cut back by 6 bases and J by 4 bases. Germline V lookup: CDR1 SQVTM, CDR2 ANQGSEA. J is TRBJ2-3 and V is TRBV29-1, with 8 positions matching TRBD2. This clonotype was sampled from a man aged 25-45 years in good health. The source material was blood. CDR3 sequence: CSVLPGGTADTQYF. The CDR3 region has the DNA TGCAGCGTGCTACCGGGGGGGACGGCAGATACGCAGTATTTT.